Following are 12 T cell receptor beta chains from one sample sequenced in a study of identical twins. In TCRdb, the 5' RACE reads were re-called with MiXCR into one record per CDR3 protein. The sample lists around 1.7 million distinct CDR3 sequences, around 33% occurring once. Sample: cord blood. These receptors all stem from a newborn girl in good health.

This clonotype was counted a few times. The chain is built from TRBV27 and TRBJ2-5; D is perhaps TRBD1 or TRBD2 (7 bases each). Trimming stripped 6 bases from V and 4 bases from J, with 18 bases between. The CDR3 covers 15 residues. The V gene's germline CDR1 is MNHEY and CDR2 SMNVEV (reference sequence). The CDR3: CASRDFQGEGETQYF. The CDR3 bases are TGTGCCAGCAGGGATTTTCAGGGGGAGGGAGAGACCCAGTACTTC.

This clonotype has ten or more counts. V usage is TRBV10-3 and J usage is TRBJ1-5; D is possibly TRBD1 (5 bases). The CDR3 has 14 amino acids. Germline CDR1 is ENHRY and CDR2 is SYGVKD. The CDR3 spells CATSLGESNQPQHF. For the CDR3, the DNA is TGTGCGACGAGTCTAGGGGAGAGCAATCAGCCCCAGCATTTT.

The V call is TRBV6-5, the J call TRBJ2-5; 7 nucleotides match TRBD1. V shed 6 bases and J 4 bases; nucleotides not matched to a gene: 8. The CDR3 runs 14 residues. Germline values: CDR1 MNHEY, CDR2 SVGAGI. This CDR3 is CASRSDRVGETQYF. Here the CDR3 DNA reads TGTGCCAGCAGATCCGACAGGGTGGGAGAGACCCAGTACTTC.

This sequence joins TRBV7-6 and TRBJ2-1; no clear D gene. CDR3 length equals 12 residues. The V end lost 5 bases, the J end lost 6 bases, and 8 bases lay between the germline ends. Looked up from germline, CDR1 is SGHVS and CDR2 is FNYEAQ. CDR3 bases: TGTGCCAGCAGCCCAAATATCAATGAGCAGTTCTTC. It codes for CASSPNINEQFF.

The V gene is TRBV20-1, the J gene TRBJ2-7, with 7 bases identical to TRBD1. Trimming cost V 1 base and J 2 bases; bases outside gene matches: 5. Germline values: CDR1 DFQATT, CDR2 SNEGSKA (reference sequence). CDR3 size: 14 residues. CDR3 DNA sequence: TGCAGTGCTAGAGTCGGCCAGGGGGCCTACGAGCAGTACTTC. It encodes CSARVGQGAYEQYF.

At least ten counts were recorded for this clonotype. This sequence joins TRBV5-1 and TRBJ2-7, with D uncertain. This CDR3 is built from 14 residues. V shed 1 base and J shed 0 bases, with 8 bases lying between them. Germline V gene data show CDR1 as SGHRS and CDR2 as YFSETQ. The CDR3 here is CASSLIRSSYEQYF. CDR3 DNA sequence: TGCGCCAGCAGCTTGATACGAAGCTCCTACGAGCAGTACTTC.

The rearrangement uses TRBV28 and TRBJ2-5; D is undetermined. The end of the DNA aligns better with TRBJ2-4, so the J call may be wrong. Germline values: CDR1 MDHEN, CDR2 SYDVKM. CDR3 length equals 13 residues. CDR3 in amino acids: CASSRRPGNIQYF. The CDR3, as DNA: TGTGCCAGCAGCCGACGGCCGGGTAACATTCAGTACTTC.

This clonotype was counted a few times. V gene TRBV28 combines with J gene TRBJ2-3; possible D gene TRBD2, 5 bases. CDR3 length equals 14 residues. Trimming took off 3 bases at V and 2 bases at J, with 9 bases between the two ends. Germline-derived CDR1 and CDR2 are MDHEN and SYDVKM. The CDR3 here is CASSFLDFTDTQYF. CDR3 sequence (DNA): TGTGCCAGCAGTTTTCTGGACTTCACAGATACGCAGTATTTT.

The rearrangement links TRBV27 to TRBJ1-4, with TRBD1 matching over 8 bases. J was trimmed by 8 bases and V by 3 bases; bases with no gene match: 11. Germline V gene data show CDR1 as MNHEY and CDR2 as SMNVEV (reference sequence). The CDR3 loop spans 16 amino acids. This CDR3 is CASSLGQAGGREKLFF. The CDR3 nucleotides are TGTGCCAGCAGTTTGGGACAGGCGGGTGGTCGGGAAAAACTGTTTTTT.

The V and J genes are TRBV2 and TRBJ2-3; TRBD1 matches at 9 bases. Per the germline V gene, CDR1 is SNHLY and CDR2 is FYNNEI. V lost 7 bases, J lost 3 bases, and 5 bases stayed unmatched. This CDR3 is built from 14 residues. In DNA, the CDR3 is TGTGCCAGCATGTGGGACAGGGAGACAGATACGCAGTATTTT. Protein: CASMWDRETDTQYF.

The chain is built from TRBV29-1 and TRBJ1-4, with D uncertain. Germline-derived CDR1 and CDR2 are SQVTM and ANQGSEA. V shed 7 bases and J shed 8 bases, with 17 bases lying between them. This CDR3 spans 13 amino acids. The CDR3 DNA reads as TGCAGCGCTTTTAACGGCGGGGTCGAAAAACTGTTTTTT. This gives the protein CSAFNGGVEKLFF.

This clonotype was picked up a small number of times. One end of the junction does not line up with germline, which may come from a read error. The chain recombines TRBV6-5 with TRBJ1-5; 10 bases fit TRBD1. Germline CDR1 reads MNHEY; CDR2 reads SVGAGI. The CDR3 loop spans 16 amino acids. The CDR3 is CASSSAGTGVNRPQHF. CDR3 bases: TGTGCCAGCAGTTCTGCCGGGACAGGGGTGAATCGGCCCCAGCATTTT.